This TCR beta chain was observed in a study of cytomegalovirus exposure and HLA in healthy donors. Study-level findings and limits: Most TCR sequences were seen very rarely across donors, but some public TCRs occurred in many.

As regards this clone: Its matching antigen is unknown. One junction end disagrees with the germline gene, perhaps due to a read error.

It was the approximately 130-subject validation cohort, separate from the approximately 680-subject first cohort, to which the donors belonged. TCRdb's copy holds only in-frame clones and misses some; the assay was immunoSEQ multiplex PCR. The sample yields 100,000 to 150,000 clones, around 94% seen once. From germline, CDR1 is SNHLY and CDR2 FYNNEI. This CDR3 comprises 16 residues. V and J are TRBV2 and TRBJ2-7; perhaps TRBD2 as D (6 bases). This TCR was sampled from a woman between 18 and 30 years old in good health and CMV-seronegative. The sequenced sample consisted of PBMCs. The CDR3: CASSDPRTKSSSEQYF. DNA for the CDR3: TGTGCCAGCAGTGACCCGCGGACTAAGTCTTCCTCCGAGCAGTACTTC.